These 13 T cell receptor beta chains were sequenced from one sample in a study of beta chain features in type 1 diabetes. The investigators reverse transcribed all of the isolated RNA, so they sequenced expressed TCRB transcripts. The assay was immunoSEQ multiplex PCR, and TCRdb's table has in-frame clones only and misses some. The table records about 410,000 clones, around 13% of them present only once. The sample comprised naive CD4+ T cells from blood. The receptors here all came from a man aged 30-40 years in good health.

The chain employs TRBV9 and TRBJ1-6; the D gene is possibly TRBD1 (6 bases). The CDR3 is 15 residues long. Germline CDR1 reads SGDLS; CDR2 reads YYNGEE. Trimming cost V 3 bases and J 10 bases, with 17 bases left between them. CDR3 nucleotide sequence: TGTGCCAGCAGCGGATCGACAGGAGCGGGCTCACCCCTCCACTTT. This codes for CASSGSTGAGSPLHF.

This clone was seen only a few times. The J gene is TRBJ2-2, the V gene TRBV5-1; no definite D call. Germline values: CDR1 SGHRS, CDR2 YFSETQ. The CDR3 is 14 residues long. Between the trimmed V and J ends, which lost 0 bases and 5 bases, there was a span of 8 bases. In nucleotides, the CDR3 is TGCGCCAGCAGCTTGGTGTCTTTAACCGGGGAGCTGTTTTTT. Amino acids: CASSLVSLTGELFF.

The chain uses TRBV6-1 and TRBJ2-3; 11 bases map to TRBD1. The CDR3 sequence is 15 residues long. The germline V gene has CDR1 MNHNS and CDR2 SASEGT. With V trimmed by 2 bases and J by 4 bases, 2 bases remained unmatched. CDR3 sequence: CASSERTGGPDTQYF. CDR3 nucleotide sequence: TGTGCCAGCAGTGAACGGACAGGGGGCCCAGATACGCAGTATTTT.

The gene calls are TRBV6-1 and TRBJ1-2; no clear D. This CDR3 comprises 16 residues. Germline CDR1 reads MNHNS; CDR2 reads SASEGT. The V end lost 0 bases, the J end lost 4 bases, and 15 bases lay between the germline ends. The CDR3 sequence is CASSEAWQSNIYGYTF. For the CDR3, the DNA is TGTGCCAGCAGTGAAGCTTGGCAGAGCAATATCTATGGCTACACCTTC.

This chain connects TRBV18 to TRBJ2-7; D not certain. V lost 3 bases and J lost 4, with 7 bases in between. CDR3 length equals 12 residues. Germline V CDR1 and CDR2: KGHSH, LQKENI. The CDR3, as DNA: TGTGCCAGCTCACCGAAGGGATACGAGCAGTACTTC. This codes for CASSPKGYEQYF.

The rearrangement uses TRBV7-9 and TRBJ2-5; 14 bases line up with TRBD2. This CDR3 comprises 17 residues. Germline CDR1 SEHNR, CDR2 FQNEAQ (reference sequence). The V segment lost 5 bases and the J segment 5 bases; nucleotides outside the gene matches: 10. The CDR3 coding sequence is TGTGCCAGCAGCCCCGGGGGACTAGCGGGAGTCGGGGAGACCCAGTACTTC. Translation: CASSPGGLAGVGETQYF.

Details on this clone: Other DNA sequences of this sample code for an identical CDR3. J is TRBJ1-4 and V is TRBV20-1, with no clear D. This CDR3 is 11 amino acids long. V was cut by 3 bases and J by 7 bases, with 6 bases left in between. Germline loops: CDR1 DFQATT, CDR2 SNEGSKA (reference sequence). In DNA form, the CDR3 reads TGCAGTGCTAGTGGCGGTGAAAAACTGTTTTTT. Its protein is CSASGGEKLFF.

The CDR3 protein is CASSLAGTDADTQYF. DNA of the CDR3: TGTGCCTCCTCGTTAGCGGGGACGGATGCAGATACGCAGTATTTT. The chain uses TRBV10-3 and TRBJ2-3, with 8 bases lining up with TRBD2. Per germline, CDR1 ENHRY and CDR2 SYGVKD. The CDR3 is made up of 15 amino acids. Trimming took 11 bases from V and 4 from J; bases not matched to a gene: 14.

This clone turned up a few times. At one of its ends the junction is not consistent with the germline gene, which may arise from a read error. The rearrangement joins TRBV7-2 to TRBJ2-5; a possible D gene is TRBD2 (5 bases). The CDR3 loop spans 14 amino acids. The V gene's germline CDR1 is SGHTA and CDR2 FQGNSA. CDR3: CASSARVGKPSPNF. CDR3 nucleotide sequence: TGTGCCAGCAGCGCAAGAGTCGGGAAACCCTCCCCCAACTTC.

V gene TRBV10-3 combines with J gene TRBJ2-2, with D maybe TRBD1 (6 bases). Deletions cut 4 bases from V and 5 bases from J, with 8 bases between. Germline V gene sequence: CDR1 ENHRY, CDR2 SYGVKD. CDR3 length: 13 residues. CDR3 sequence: CAISGTATGELFF. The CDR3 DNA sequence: TGTGCCATCAGTGGGACAGCTACCGGGGAGCTGTTTTTT.

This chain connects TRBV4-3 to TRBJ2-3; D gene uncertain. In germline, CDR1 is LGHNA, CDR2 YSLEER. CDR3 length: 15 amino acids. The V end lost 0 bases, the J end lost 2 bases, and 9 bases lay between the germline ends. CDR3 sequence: CASSQEAAVTDTQYF. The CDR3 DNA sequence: TGCGCCAGCAGCCAAGAGGCGGCAGTCACAGATACGCAGTATTTT.

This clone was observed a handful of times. Written as DNA, the CDR3 is TGTGCCAGCAGGCAGGGGGATAGTTTCGGGACCCAGTACTTC. Its translation is CASRQGDSFGTQYF. This chain joins TRBV6-5 and TRBJ2-5; TRBD1 matches at 7 bases. The ends lost 6 bases at V and 7 bases at J; junction bases unmatched: 11. The CDR3 has 14 amino acids. The V gene's germline CDR1 is MNHEY and CDR2 SVGAGI.

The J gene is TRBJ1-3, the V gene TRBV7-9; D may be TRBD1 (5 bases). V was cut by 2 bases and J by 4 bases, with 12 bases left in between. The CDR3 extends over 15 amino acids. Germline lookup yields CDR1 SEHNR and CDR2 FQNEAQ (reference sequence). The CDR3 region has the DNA TGTGCCAGCAGCTTATGGGGACTTTCCGGAAACACCATATATTTT. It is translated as CASSLWGLSGNTIYF.